This TCR beta chain appears in the sequencing data of a study of blood T cell repertoires in COVID-19. Study details: Sites in the United States, Italy and Spain provided acute and convalescent COVID-19 samples. Nucleic acid was either cDNA or gDNA, and it came from T cells, B-cell-depleted T cells, or PBMCs.

In the source study's methods: Estimation of nucleated cell counts was performed using reference gene primer amplification. Clones were sequenced by immunoSEQ multiplex PCR, and TCRdb holds only the in-frame ones, with some missing. V and J calls and clone size are copied from that table; D and trimming were computed from the DNA. The repertoire holds 50,000 to 70,000 clones, with 60% to 85% as singletons. Unmatched junction bases numbered 5, after V lost 2 bases and J lost 10 bases. The CDR3 is 13 residues long. Germline V gene data show CDR1 as MNHEY and CDR2 as SVGEGT. This chain uses TRBV6-2 or TRBV6-3 with TRBJ2-7; 10 nucleotides align to TRBD2. Sequenced: peripheral blood. The TCR sequence derives from a human donor in a cohort sampled during active COVID-19. The CDR3 region has the DNA TGTGCCAGCAGTTACCTTACTAGCGGGAATCAGTACTTC. Amino acids: CASSYLTSGNQYF.